This TCR beta chain was observed in a study of T cells in Graves' hyperthyroidism and ophthalmopathy. This clonotype was detected a few times. Sampled blood dates from first hyperthyroidism diagnosis, and it precedes any ophthalmopathy symptoms. Amplification targeted TCR beta CDR3 regions from RNA transcripts. An initial round of RT-PCR targeting the TCR CDR3 relied on the HTBI primer set. TCRdb re-derived calls from the multiplex PCR reads in MiXCR, one entry per CDR3 protein. The sample lists around 700,000 distinct CDR3 sequences; around 20% were seen once. This sequence was found in a woman in her 50s with Graves' hyperthyroidism that later progressed to Graves' ophthalmopathy. Sequencing used blood.

CDR3 in amino acids: CSAIAPPNTEAFF. For the CDR3, the DNA is TGCAGTGCTATCGCCCCACCGAACACTGAAGCTTTCTTT. This chain connects TRBV20-1 to TRBJ1-1; D gene uncertain. Germline V gene lookup returns CDR1 DFQATT and CDR2 SNEGSKA (reference sequence). This CDR3 region has 13 residues. V lost 4 bases and J 1 base, leaving 10 bases between the germline ends.